The rows below give T cell receptor beta chains drawn from one sample of a study of T-cell reconstitution after alpha-beta-depleted transplantation in children. TCRdb reprocessed the PCR reads via MiXCR and lists one record per CDR3 protein. This table has around 600,000 distinct CDR3 sequences, roughly 23% appearing once. Here the sequenced sample was PBMCs, mostly from graft donor cells, taken 360 days after TCRalphabeta/CD19-depleted stem cell transplant. These receptors all stem from a boy in the first two years of life who had a stem cell transplant for acute myeloid leukemia, so the T cells may come from the graft donor. Both conserved end residues are part of each CDR3. D genes are given only for firm matches. Clone size is shown for a subset of rows, as once, few, many or a class of expanded clone.

j_gene: TRBJ2-6
d_gene: NA
abundance: NA
v_gene: TRBV12-3/TRBV12-4
CDR3nt: TGTGCCGGAGGGTCGGGGGGCGGTTATGGGGCCAACGTCCTGACTTTC
CDR3aa: CAGGSGGGYGANVLTF

j_gene: TRBJ2-4
d_gene: NA
abundance: few
v_gene: TRBV20-1
CDR3nt: TGCAGTGCTAGAGTACAGAGAGGGGCAAGGAACATTCAGTACTTC
CDR3aa: CSARVQRGARNIQYF

j_gene: TRBJ2-1
d_gene: NA
abundance: many
v_gene: TRBV12-3/TRBV12-4
CDR3nt: TGTGCCAGCAGTTTATGGCTAGGGAATGAGCAGTTCTTC
CDR3aa: CASSLWLGNEQFF

j_gene: TRBJ1-4
d_gene: TRBD1
abundance: NA
v_gene: TRBV19
CDR3nt: TGTGCCAGTAGTTCACCGGGACAGGCGAATGAAAAACTGTTTTTT
CDR3aa: CASSSPGQANEKLFF

j_gene: TRBJ2-5
d_gene: NA
abundance: NA
v_gene: TRBV7-2
CDR3nt: TGTGCCAGCAGCTTAGTCGGGGTTTTCCAAGAGACCCAGTACTTC
CDR3aa: CASSLVGVFQETQYF

j_gene: TRBJ1-2
d_gene: NA
abundance: few
v_gene: TRBV20-1
CDR3nt: TGCAGTGCTAGACCGTCAGACTTCTATGGCTACACCTTC
CDR3aa: CSARPSDFYGYTF

j_gene: TRBJ1-5
d_gene: NA
abundance: many
v_gene: TRBV12-3/TRBV12-4
CDR3nt: TGTGCCAGCAGTCTCCCCTATCAGCCCCAGCATTTT
CDR3aa: CASSLPYQPQHF

j_gene: TRBJ1-1
d_gene: NA
abundance: many
v_gene: TRBV12-3/TRBV12-4
CDR3nt: TGTGCCAGCAGTTTAACCAGGGGACGCACTGAAGCTTTCTTT
CDR3aa: CASSLTRGRTEAFF

j_gene: TRBJ2-3
d_gene: NA
abundance: few
v_gene: TRBV20-1
CDR3nt: TGCAGTGCTCCTTTCAGCTCCGATACGCAGTATTTT
CDR3aa: CSAPFSSDTQYF

j_gene: TRBJ2-1
d_gene: TRBD1
abundance: many
v_gene: TRBV7-2
CDR3nt: TGTGCCAGCAGCACGACAGGGGGGTTAGCTTACAATGAGCAGTTCTTC
CDR3aa: CASSTTGGLAYNEQFF

j_gene: TRBJ2-1
d_gene: NA
abundance: many
v_gene: TRBV6-2/TRBV6-3
CDR3nt: TGTGCCAGCAGTTACTTGGGCGTTGAGCAGTTCTTC
CDR3aa: CASSYLGVEQFF

j_gene: TRBJ2-1
d_gene: NA
abundance: many
v_gene: TRBV11-2
CDR3nt: TGTGCCAGCAGCTCGCGGGGGCTCCTCGCCACCCCCCACAATGAGCAGTTCTTC
CDR3aa: CASSSRGLLATPHNEQFF

j_gene: TRBJ1-2
d_gene: NA
abundance: few
v_gene: TRBV10-3
CDR3nt: TGTGCCATCAGTGATTCCCCGGGAGATGGCTACACCTTC
CDR3aa: CAISDSPGDGYTF

j_gene: TRBJ2-2
d_gene: TRBD2
abundance: many
v_gene: TRBV20-1
CDR3nt: TGCAGTGCAGACAGCGGGACTAGCTGGGACACCGGGGAGCTGTTTTTT
CDR3aa: CSADSGTSWDTGELFF

j_gene: TRBJ1-2
d_gene: NA
abundance: NA
v_gene: TRBV7-8
CDR3nt: TGTGCCAGCAGCTTAGTACTCCGTCTGACAGGCGACTATGGCTACACCTTC
CDR3aa: CASSLVLRLTGDYGYTF

j_gene: TRBJ1-1
d_gene: NA
abundance: NA
v_gene: TRBV18
CDR3nt: TGTGCCAGCTCACCAGTGTTGGGGGGCCTGAACACTGAAGCTTTCTTT
CDR3aa: CASSPVLGGLNTEAFF

j_gene: TRBJ1-2
d_gene: NA
abundance: few
v_gene: TRBV6-5
CDR3nt: TGTGCCAGCAGTTCAGCCCCGTCCGGGTTTGATGGCTACACCTTC
CDR3aa: CASSSAPSGFDGYTF

j_gene: TRBJ2-3
d_gene: TRBD2
abundance: NA
v_gene: TRBV12-3/TRBV12-4
CDR3nt: TGTGCCAGCACCCGGACTAGCGGGGGGAGGGATACGCAGTATTTT
CDR3aa: CASTRTSGGRDTQYF

j_gene: TRBJ2-2
d_gene: NA
abundance: NA
v_gene: TRBV7-3
CDR3nt: TGTGCCAGCAGCTTAACCGCGCGGGGGAACACCGGGGAGCTGTTTTTT
CDR3aa: CASSLTARGNTGELFF

j_gene: TRBJ2-3
d_gene: NA
abundance: once
v_gene: TRBV6-1
CDR3nt: TGTGCCAGCCGGGACCGCAGCCCAGATACGCAGTATTTT
CDR3aa: CASRDRSPDTQYF

j_gene: TRBJ2-5
d_gene: NA
abundance: NA
v_gene: TRBV20-1
CDR3nt: TGCAGTGCTAGAACCCTGGGTCAAGAGACCCAGTACTTC
CDR3aa: CSARTLGQETQYF

j_gene: TRBJ2-1
d_gene: NA
abundance: NA
v_gene: TRBV5-1
CDR3nt: TGCGCCAGCACCTGGTTCCGGGACCGTTACAATGAGCAGTTCTTC
CDR3aa: CASTWFRDRYNEQFF

j_gene: TRBJ2-7
d_gene: TRBD2
abundance: many
v_gene: TRBV20-1
CDR3nt: TGCAGTGCTAGCGGGGTTAGCGGGGGCACCTACGAGCAGTACTTC
CDR3aa: CSASGVSGGTYEQYF

j_gene: TRBJ2-4
d_gene: NA
abundance: NA
v_gene: TRBV12-3/TRBV12-4
CDR3nt: TGTGCCAGCAGTTCCGCCGCGAGAAACATTCAGTACTTC
CDR3aa: CASSSAARNIQYF

j_gene: TRBJ1-4
d_gene: NA
abundance: NA
v_gene: TRBV20-1
CDR3nt: TGCAGTGCTAGAGATCCCCGGGATGAAAAACTGTTTTTT
CDR3aa: CSARDPRDEKLFF

j_gene: TRBJ2-1
d_gene: TRBD2
abundance: many
v_gene: TRBV12-3/TRBV12-4
CDR3nt: TGTGCCAGCAGCCGAGGACTAGCGGGGGGGAATGAGCAGTTCTTC
CDR3aa: CASSRGLAGGNEQFF

j_gene: TRBJ1-4
d_gene: NA
abundance: many
v_gene: TRBV13
CDR3nt: TGTGCCAGCAGCTTACTTCTCTCTAATGAAAAACTGTTTTTT
CDR3aa: CASSLLLSNEKLFF

j_gene: TRBJ1-5
d_gene: NA
abundance: many
v_gene: TRBV20-1
CDR3nt: TGCAGTGCTAGAGATGGGATTCAGCCCCAGCATTTT
CDR3aa: CSARDGIQPQHF

j_gene: TRBJ2-5
d_gene: NA
abundance: NA
v_gene: TRBV6-1
CDR3nt: TGTGCCAGCAGTCAGACTTGGGGGCGGAAGACCCAGTACTTC
CDR3aa: CASSQTWGRKTQYF

j_gene: TRBJ1-3
d_gene: NA
abundance: NA
v_gene: TRBV6-5
CDR3nt: TGTGCCAGCAGTTTCTCCGGGGGAACTGGAAACACCATATATTTT
CDR3aa: CASSFSGGTGNTIYF

j_gene: TRBJ2-3
d_gene: TRBD2
abundance: few
v_gene: TRBV9
CDR3nt: TGTGCCAGCAGCGTATTAGGTAGCGGGCACACAGATACGCAGTATTTT
CDR3aa: CASSVLGSGHTDTQYF

j_gene: TRBJ2-3
d_gene: TRBD1
abundance: many
v_gene: TRBV9
CDR3nt: TGTGCCAGCAGCGACGGGACAGGGGGGACCACAGATACGCAGTATTTT
CDR3aa: CASSDGTGGTTDTQYF

j_gene: TRBJ2-3
d_gene: NA
abundance: NA
v_gene: TRBV12-3/TRBV12-4
CDR3nt: TGTGCCAGCATAGTGGAGGGGGGGCCAAGCACAGATACGCAGTATTTT
CDR3aa: CASIVEGGPSTDTQYF

j_gene: TRBJ2-3
d_gene: NA
abundance: NA
v_gene: TRBV2
CDR3nt: TGTGCTAAGGGGGCTAGCGTGAGCACAGATACGCAGTATTTT
CDR3aa: CAKGASVSTDTQYF

j_gene: TRBJ1-1
d_gene: NA
abundance: NA
v_gene: TRBV15
CDR3nt: TGTGCCACCAGCAGAGAACGCCCCCTGAACACTGAAGCTTTCTTT
CDR3aa: CATSRERPLNTEAFF

j_gene: TRBJ2-3
d_gene: NA
abundance: NA
v_gene: TRBV25-1
CDR3nt: TGTGCCAGCAGTGAATCGGAGGTCCGCACAGATACGCAGTATTTT
CDR3aa: CASSESEVRTDTQYF

j_gene: TRBJ2-1
d_gene: TRBD1
abundance: few
v_gene: TRBV10-3
CDR3nt: TGTGCCATCAGTGAGTCCCTTTACAGGGGGTCCGAATACAATGAGCAGTTCTTC
CDR3aa: CAISESLYRGSEYNEQFF

j_gene: TRBJ2-7
d_gene: TRBD2
abundance: many
v_gene: TRBV12-3/TRBV12-4
CDR3nt: TGTGCCAGCAGTCTCGGACTAGCGGGGGGTAGCTCCTACGAGCAGTACTTC
CDR3aa: CASSLGLAGGSSYEQYF

j_gene: TRBJ2-7
d_gene: NA
abundance: NA
v_gene: TRBV7-9
CDR3nt: TGTGCCAGCAGCTCACCTGGTCCCGATCTATACGAGCAGTACTTC
CDR3aa: CASSSPGPDLYEQYF

j_gene: TRBJ2-4
d_gene: TRBD1
abundance: many
v_gene: TRBV20-1
CDR3nt: TGCAGTGCTAGCTTCGGGGCAGGGGGAAACATTCAGTACTTC
CDR3aa: CSASFGAGGNIQYF

j_gene: TRBJ2-2
d_gene: TRBD1
abundance: many
v_gene: TRBV12-3/TRBV12-4
CDR3nt: TGTGCCAGCAGTTCCGAGACAGGGGGAATCGCCGGGGAGCTGTTTTTT
CDR3aa: CASSSETGGIAGELFF

j_gene: TRBJ2-6
d_gene: NA
abundance: NA
v_gene: TRBV4-3
CDR3nt: TGCGCCAGCAGCCAAGGTCGGCAGTCTGGGGCCAACGTCCTGACTTTC
CDR3aa: CASSQGRQSGANVLTF

j_gene: TRBJ1-2
d_gene: TRBD1
abundance: many
v_gene: TRBV24-1
CDR3nt: TGTGCCACCAGTGAGGGGACAGGGAGTGGCTACACCTTC
CDR3aa: CATSEGTGSGYTF

j_gene: TRBJ1-2
d_gene: TRBD1
abundance: many
v_gene: TRBV20-1
CDR3nt: TGCAGTGCCCCCCGGGGACAGAGAAACTATGGCTACACCTTC
CDR3aa: CSAPRGQRNYGYTF

j_gene: TRBJ2-5
d_gene: TRBD1
abundance: NA
v_gene: TRBV12-3/TRBV12-4
CDR3nt: TGTGCCAGCAGTTCACTTCGGACAGGGGAGGAGACCCAGTACTTC
CDR3aa: CASSSLRTGEETQYF

j_gene: TRBJ2-5
d_gene: TRBD1
abundance: few
v_gene: TRBV6-1
CDR3nt: TGTGCCAGCTCCTTGGGCAGGGGGTTCCAAGAGACCCAGTACTTC
CDR3aa: CASSLGRGFQETQYF

j_gene: TRBJ1-2
d_gene: NA
abundance: many
v_gene: TRBV6-1
CDR3nt: TGTGCCAGCAGGCTAATTGGACAACACTATGGCTACACCTTC
CDR3aa: CASRLIGQHYGYTF

j_gene: TRBJ2-5
d_gene: TRBD1
abundance: many
v_gene: TRBV29-1
CDR3nt: TGCAGCGTAGACTCCGGGACAGGAGTGGACCAGTACTTC
CDR3aa: CSVDSGTGVDQYF

j_gene: TRBJ2-2
d_gene: NA
abundance: NA
v_gene: TRBV5-1
CDR3nt: TGCGCCAGCAGCCGAGACCCAGTGAACACCGGGGAGCTGTTTTTT
CDR3aa: CASSRDPVNTGELFF

j_gene: TRBJ2-6
d_gene: TRBD1
abundance: NA
v_gene: TRBV10-3
CDR3nt: TGTGCCATCAGTGATAGGACAGGGTATCCTGGGGCCAACGTCCTGACTTTC
CDR3aa: CAISDRTGYPGANVLTF

j_gene: TRBJ1-1
d_gene: TRBD1
abundance: NA
v_gene: TRBV10-2
CDR3nt: TGCGCCAGCAGTGTCCTCGAGACAGGGCATACTGAAGCTTTCTTT
CDR3aa: CASSVLETGHTEAFF